A single sample gave rise to the 20 T cell receptor beta chains below, sequenced in a study of T cells in Graves' hyperthyroidism and ophthalmopathy. Amplified TCR beta CDR3 regions derived from RNA transcripts. HTBI primers drove first-round RT-PCR of the TCR CDR3. TCRdb called the multiplex PCR reads again in MiXCR, with one record for every CDR3 protein. This sample carries about 560,000 distinct CDR3 sequences, around 15% of them seen once, and the ten largest clones take about 17%. The sample comprised blood. The receptors shown here come from a woman younger than 35 with Graves' hyperthyroidism.

This clonotype was recorded a few times. This chain uses TRBV30 with TRBJ1-1; D gene ambiguous. V lost 3 bases to trimming and J lost 0 bases, with 5 bases between them. CDR3 length equals 12 residues. Germline CDR1 and CDR2: GTSNPN and SVGIG (reference sequence). CDR3 DNA: TGTGCCTGGAGGCCAATGAACACTGAAGCTTTCTTT. It encodes CAWRPMNTEAFF.

V gene TRBV12-5 combines with J gene TRBJ2-3; 7 bases are shared with TRBD1. Per the germline V gene, CDR1 is LGHNT and CDR2 is FRNRAP. With 7 bases clipped from V and 2 bases from J, the junction kept 3 bases outside the gene matches. The CDR3 covers 13 residues. CDR3 protein: CASERGLTDTQYF. CDR3 nucleotide sequence: TGTGCTAGTGAGAGGGGGCTCACAGATACGCAGTATTTT.

In DNA form, the CDR3 reads TGCAGTGCTAGTCCTGCCACAGATACGCAGTATTTT. The encoded protein is CSASPATDTQYF. The chain joins TRBV20-1 to TRBJ2-3; the D is unclear. Germline V lookup: CDR1 DFQATT, CDR2 SNEGSKA (reference sequence). This CDR3 region has 12 residues. The ends were cut back, 3 bases at V and 2 bases at J, with 6 bases in the middle.

This clonotype has only a few counts. V and J are TRBV12-3 or TRBV12-4 and TRBJ2-5; the match to TRBD2 covers 14 bases. The CDR3 loop spans 15 amino acids. Trimming at V came to 5 bases and at J to 9 bases, leaving 8 bases not matched to a gene. CDR3: CASSGTSGGRDSQYF. CDR3 in DNA: TGTGCCAGCAGTGGGACTAGCGGGGGAAGGGACTCCCAGTACTTC.

Ten or more counts support this clonotype. V and J are TRBV12-3 or TRBV12-4 and TRBJ1-1; 7 bases line up with TRBD1. V lost 5 bases to trimming and J lost 7 bases; unmatched junction nucleotides: 4. The CDR3 extends over 12 amino acids. The CDR3 coding sequence is TGTGCCAGCAGTGGGACAGTGGGTGAAGCTTTCTTT. Amino acids: CASSGTVGEAFF.

This chain uses TRBV24-1 with TRBJ2-3; D may be TRBD1 (6 bases). Trimming removed 7 bases from V and 5 bases from J, with 15 bases in between. The CDR3 is 14 residues long. Looked up from germline, CDR1 is KGHDR and CDR2 is SFDVKD. The DNA of the CDR3 is TGTGCCACCAGCCAGGCAGGGGCCGAAGATACGCAGTATTTT. This sequence encodes CATSQAGAEDTQYF.

This clonotype was seen repeatedly, ten times or more. The V call is TRBV12-3 or TRBV12-4, the J call TRBJ1-1; no firm D call. This CDR3 region has 11 residues. V dropped 1 base and J dropped 7 bases, with 4 bases sitting between them. CDR3 amino acids: CASSLVNEAFF. CDR3 sequence (DNA): TGTGCCAGCAGTTTAGTAAATGAAGCTTTCTTT.

This rearrangement joins TRBV7-3 to TRBJ2-7; 8 bases line up with TRBD2. This CDR3 spans 17 amino acids. Germline V gene data show CDR1 as SGHTA and CDR2 as FQGTGA. The ends lost 0 bases at V and 5 bases at J; junction bases unmatched: 12. CDR3 DNA sequence: TGTGCCAGCAGCTTAACCCCCGGGGGGGGGGTCGAAAACGAGCAGTACTTC. Encoded protein: CASSLTPGGGVENEQYF.

CDR3 bases: TGCGCCACCTCCCCCCTAGGACCCACGTACACTGAAGCTTTCTTT. Translating gives CATSPLGPTYTEAFF. V is TRBV5-1 and J is TRBJ1-1; D gene unclear. The CDR3 sequence is 15 residues long. Between the trimmed V and J ends, which lost 9 bases and 3 bases, there was a span of 21 bases. CDR1 and CDR2 from the germline V gene are SGHRS and YFSETQ.

This clonotype was picked up many times. The genes are TRBV7-8 and TRBJ2-3, with TRBD2 matching 11 bases. Per germline, CDR1 SGHVS and CDR2 FQNEAQ. There are 16 residues in the CDR3. Losses at the gene ends were 6 bases for V and 0 bases for J; bases not matched to a gene: 5. The CDR3 loop reads CASRGTSGTSTDTQYF. The CDR3 nucleotides are TGTGCCAGCAGAGGGACTAGCGGAACTAGCACAGATACGCAGTATTTT.

There are many counts of this clonotype. This chain links TRBV7-2 with TRBJ2-3; TRBD2 matches 8 bases. This CDR3 contains 15 residues. The V and J ends lost 7 bases and 4 bases, in that order; junction bases with no gene match: 10. Germline CDR1 SGHTA, CDR2 FQGNSA. The CDR3 here is CASIQGTRLADTQYF. The DNA for the CDR3 is TGTGCCAGCATCCAGGGGACTAGGCTCGCAGATACGCAGTATTTT.

Only a few counts were recorded for this clonotype. The genes are TRBV5-1 and TRBJ2-7; D possibly matches TRBD1 or TRBD2 (5 bases each). The ends were cut back, 4 bases at V and 3 bases at J, with 11 bases in the middle. Looked up from germline, CDR1 is SGHRS and CDR2 is YFSETQ. The CDR3 runs to 13 residues. The CDR3 nucleotides are TGCGCCAGCAGCCGGGGCTCCCTCTACGAGCAGTACTTC. Its translation: CASSRGSLYEQYF.

This clonotype was recorded at least ten times. The V and J genes are TRBV5-1 and TRBJ2-7; D remains ambiguous. Germline V gene data show CDR1 as SGHRS and CDR2 as YFSETQ. The CDR3 runs 13 residues. Trimming took off 4 bases at V and 2 bases at J, with 10 bases between the two ends. Here the CDR3 DNA reads TGCGCCAGCAGCGTGGACGGAGCCTACGAGCAGTACTTC. Protein product: CASSVDGAYEQYF.

Only a few counts were recorded for this clonotype. The J gene is TRBJ2-2, the V gene TRBV3-1; D possibly corresponds to TRBD1 (6 bases). Germline CDR1 reads LGHDT; CDR2 reads YNNKEL (reference sequence). V was pared by 4 bases and J by 2 bases, with 11 bases between. The CDR3 extends over 15 amino acids. The CDR3 loop reads CASSRTGLNTGELFF. The CDR3 nucleotides are TGTGCCAGCAGCCGCACAGGGCTCAACACCGGGGAGCTGTTTTTT.

This clonotype has just a few counts. The genes are TRBV9 and TRBJ2-7, with 7 bases lining up with TRBD2. CDR3 length equals 15 residues. Trimming took 2 bases from V and 3 from J; bases not matched to a gene: 8. In germline, CDR1 is SGDLS, CDR2 YYNGEE. CDR3 DNA: TGTGCCAGCAGCGTCGGTCTAGCGGAGGGCTACGAGCAGTACTTC. Amino acid sequence: CASSVGLAEGYEQYF.

This clonotype showed up many times. The genes are TRBV2 and TRBJ2-7; 7 bases match TRBD1. Germline V gene sequence: CDR1 SNHLY, CDR2 FYNNEI. There are 14 residues in the CDR3. Trimming removed 8 bases from V and 2 bases from J; junction bases left unmatched: 9. CDR3 sequence: CASGTRDRPYEQYF. DNA for the CDR3: TGTGCCAGCGGAACCCGGGACAGACCCTACGAGCAGTACTTC.

The chain couples TRBV15 to TRBJ2-7; 11 nucleotides agree with TRBD2. The germline gives CDR1 LNHNV, CDR2 YYDKDF (reference sequence). The trim removed 3 bases at V and 1 base at J, leaving 5 bases unmatched. The CDR3 loop spans 16 amino acids. CDR3 sequence reads: CATSRVSGRGSYEQYF. The DNA of the CDR3 is TGTGCCACCAGCAGGGTTAGCGGGAGGGGATCCTACGAGCAGTACTTC.

This clonotype was observed a handful of times. The CDR3 spells CASTWTGSEKLFF. The CDR3 DNA follows: TGTGCCAGCACCTGGACAGGGAGTGAAAAACTGTTTTTT. This chain joins TRBV12-3 or TRBV12-4 and TRBJ1-4, with 8 positions matching TRBD1. Trimming cost V 7 bases and J 7 bases; bases outside gene matches: 5. The CDR3 runs 13 residues.

The chain is built from TRBV28 and TRBJ2-1, with no clear D. The V and J ends lost 4 bases and 3 bases respectively, with 7 bases between them. The CDR3 contains 13 residues. Germline V lookup: CDR1 MDHEN, CDR2 SYDVKM. The CDR3, as DNA: TGTGCCAGCAGTTCTCCTGACTACAATGAGCAGTTCTTC. Translation gives CASSSPDYNEQFF. Drawing the rest from reference TRBV28 and TRBJ2-1, the complete variable domain is DVKVTQSSRYLVKRTGEKVFLECVQDMDHENMFWYRQDPGLGLRLIYFSYDVKMKEKGDIPEGYSVSREKKERFSLILESASTNQTSMYLCASSSPDYNEQFFGPGTRLTVL.

This clonotype turned up a few times. The CDR3 sequence is CASSHGWADFSGANVLTF. DNA for the CDR3: TGTGCCAGCAGCCACGGGTGGGCGGATTTTTCCGGGGCCAACGTCCTGACTTTC. The chain is built from TRBV14 and TRBJ2-6, with D unresolved. V was pared by 3 bases and J by 4 bases, with 19 bases between. The germline V gene encodes CDR1 SGHDN and CDR2 FVKESK. CDR3 length equals 18 residues.